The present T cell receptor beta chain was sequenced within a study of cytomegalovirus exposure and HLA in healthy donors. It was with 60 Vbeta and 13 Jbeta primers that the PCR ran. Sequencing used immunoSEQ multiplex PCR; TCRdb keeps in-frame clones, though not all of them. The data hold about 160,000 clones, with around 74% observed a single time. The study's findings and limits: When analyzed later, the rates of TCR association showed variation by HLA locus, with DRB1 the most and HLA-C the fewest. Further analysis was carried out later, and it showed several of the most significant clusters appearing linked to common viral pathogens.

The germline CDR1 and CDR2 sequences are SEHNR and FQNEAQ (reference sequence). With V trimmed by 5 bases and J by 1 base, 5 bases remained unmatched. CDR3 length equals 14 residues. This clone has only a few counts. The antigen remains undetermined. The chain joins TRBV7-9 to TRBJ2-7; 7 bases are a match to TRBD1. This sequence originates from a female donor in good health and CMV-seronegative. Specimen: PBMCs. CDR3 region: CASSQRGQSYEQYF. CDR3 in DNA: TGTGCCAGCAGCCAGAGGGGACAGTCCTACGAGCAGTACTTC.